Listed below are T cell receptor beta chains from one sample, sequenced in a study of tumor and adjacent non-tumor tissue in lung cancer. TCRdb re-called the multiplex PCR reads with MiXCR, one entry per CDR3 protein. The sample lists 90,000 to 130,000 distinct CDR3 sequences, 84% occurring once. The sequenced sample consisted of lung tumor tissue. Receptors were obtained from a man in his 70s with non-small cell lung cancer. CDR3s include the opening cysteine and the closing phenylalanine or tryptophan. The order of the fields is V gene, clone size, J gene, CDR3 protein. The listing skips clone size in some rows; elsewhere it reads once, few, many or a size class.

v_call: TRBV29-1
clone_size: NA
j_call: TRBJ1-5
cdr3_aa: CSVEAGVGQHQHF

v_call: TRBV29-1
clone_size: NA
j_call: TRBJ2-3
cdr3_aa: CSAAGTSGTVTQYF

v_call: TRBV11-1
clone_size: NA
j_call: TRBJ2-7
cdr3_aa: CAGRGKRSYEQYF

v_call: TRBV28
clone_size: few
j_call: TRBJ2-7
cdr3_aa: CATLTQDRTYEQYF

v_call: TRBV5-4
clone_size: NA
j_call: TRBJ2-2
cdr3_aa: CTSSLRPGTGITGELFF

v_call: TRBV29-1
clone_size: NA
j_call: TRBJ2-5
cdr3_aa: CNVAAGSQTQYF

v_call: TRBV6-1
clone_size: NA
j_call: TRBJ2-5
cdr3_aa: CTSNNQEQETQYF

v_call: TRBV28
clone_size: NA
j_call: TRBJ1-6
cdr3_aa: CASSLYRGMNSPLHF

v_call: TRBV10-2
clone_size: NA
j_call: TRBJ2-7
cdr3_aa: CASSEWGDRRDEHYF

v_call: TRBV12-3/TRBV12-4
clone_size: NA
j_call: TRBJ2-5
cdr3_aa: CVSRKSDHPTSGLHQETQYF